The entry below gives a single T cell receptor beta chain sequence along with its context. As originally analysed: From reference gene primer amplification, estimates of nucleated cell counts were derived. The table came from immunoSEQ multiplex PCR; TCRdb's copy has only in-frame clones and leaves some out. From that table come the V and J calls and clone size; the DNA was used to work out D and trimming. Of around 50,000 clones listed, more than 80% are singletons. These data come from a study of blood T cell repertoires in COVID-19. Looking at the study overall: Sources were T cells, B-cell-depleted T cells, or PBMCs; the material itself was cDNA or gDNA.

Germline-derived CDR1 and CDR2 are LGHNA and YSLEER. This CDR3 has 17 residues. Trimming took 0 bases from V and 0 from J, leaving 13 bases between them. Sequencing used peripheral blood. The chain has TRBV4-3 and TRBJ2-3, with D tentatively TRBD2 (5 bases). This clonotype was obtained from a human donor in a cohort sampled during active COVID-19. The CDR3 DNA sequence: TGCGCCAGCAGCCAAGATGCTGGGAGTACTAGCACAGATACGCAGTATTTT. Translated, it gives CASSQDAGSTSTDTQYF.